This T cell receptor beta chain was observed in a study of T cell repertoires in cytomegalovirus infection. The overall study: It can be stated that public TCR beta signatures indicated CMV infection as well as a matching HLA type. Study-wide findings and caveats: CMV carriers with the relevant HLA were identified by cumulative public TCR beta family frequency.

TCRdb re-called the reads with MiXCR, one entry per CDR3 protein. Of hundreds of thousands of distinct CDR3 sequences in the sample, around 29% were seen once. The CDR3 is 15 residues long. The V gene's germline CDR1 is SGHNT and CDR2 YYREEE (reference sequence). This clonotype was detected only once. The antigen is unknown. At one of its ends the junction is not consistent with the germline gene, which may arise from a read error. The V gene is TRBV5-4, the J gene TRBJ1-2; a weak D match, TRBD1 (5 bases). This specimen was cultured CD8+ T cells from PBMCs, taken from culture after CMV antigen stimulation. The sequence derives from a human donor in good health (CMV status not recorded). Some clones in this sample may be carry-over from other donors' samples. The CDR3 region is CANSLALAGGFGYTF. The CDR3 nucleotides are TGTGCCAACAGCTTGGCCCTCGCGGGGGGGTTTGGCTACACCTTC. The full variable domain, rest sourced from reference TRBV5-4 and TRBJ1-2, is ETGVTQSPTHLIKTRGQQVTLRCSSQSGHNTVSWYQQALGQGPQFIFQYYREEENGRGNFPPRFSGLQFPNYSSELNVNALELDDSALYLCANSLALAGGFGYTFGSGTRLTVV.